Each of the 16 T cell receptor beta chains below was sequenced from the same sample in a study of blood T cell repertoires in COVID-19. Repertoires were generated with immunoSEQ multiplex PCR, while TCRdb's copy carries only in-frame clones and drops some. The repertoire includes some 70,000 clones, around 87% of them detected once, and 7% to 10% sits in the top ten. The sequencing sample was made of peripheral blood. These receptor sequences come from a man aged 50 to 60 with active COVID-19.

This chain links TRBV6-2 or TRBV6-3 with TRBJ1-5, with a possible D match to TRBD1 (6 bases). V was clipped by 5 bases and J by 9 bases, with 8 bases between them. Germline V gives CDR1 MNHEY, CDR2 SVGEGT. The CDR3 totals 11 residues. Written as DNA, the CDR3 is TGTGCCAGCAGTCAGGGGAGGCCCCAGCATTTT. Translated: CASSQGRPQHF.

This clone has more than one count but fewer than ten. This chain links TRBV7-2 with TRBJ2-7, with 8 bases matching TRBD1. The CDR3 has 13 amino acids. Unmatched junction bases numbered 10, after V lost 8 bases and J lost 7 bases. The germline gives CDR1 SGHTA, CDR2 FQGNSA. The CDR3: CASRDRGTGEQYF. CDR3 nucleotide sequence: TGTGCCAGCCGTGACAGGGGCACGGGGGAGCAGTACTTC.

The gene calls are TRBV7-2 and TRBJ2-1; D uncertain. This CDR3 contains 14 residues. In germline, CDR1 is SGHTA, CDR2 FQGNSA. V was cut by 1 base and J by 9 bases, with 13 bases left in between. The CDR3 here is CASSLVAVASEQFF. For the CDR3, the DNA is TGTGCCAGCAGCTTAGTGGCAGTCGCTAGTGAGCAGTTCTTC.

The rearrangement uses TRBV29-1 and TRBJ2-7, with 8 bases aligning to TRBD1. This CDR3 has 13 amino acids. The germline CDR1 and CDR2 sequences are SQVTM and ANQGSEA. J was trimmed by 6 bases and V by 3 bases; bases with no gene match: 7. The CDR3 DNA reads TGCAGCGTTGACAGTCAGGGGGCCGTCGAGCAGTACTTC. Residues: CSVDSQGAVEQYF.

This clone was observed a few times. This chain links TRBV5-4 with TRBJ1-6; TRBD1 agrees at 7 bases. This CDR3 region has 18 residues. Looked up from germline, CDR1 is SGHNT and CDR2 is YYREEE (reference sequence). Trimming removed 3 bases from V and 0 bases from J; junction bases left unmatched: 9. CDR3 residues: CASSSSKQGSSYNSPLHF. In nucleotides, the CDR3 is TGTGCCAGCAGCTCCTCAAAACAGGGGAGCTCCTATAATTCACCCCTCCACTTT.

CDR3 in DNA: TGTGCCAGCAGTTTAGGGGCAACCGAAGCTTTCTTT. Its protein is CASSLGATEAFF. J is TRBJ1-1 and V is TRBV28; a possible D gene is TRBD1 (5 bases). The ends were cut back, 2 bases at V and 8 bases at J, with 9 bases in the middle. CDR1 is MDHEN and CDR2 is SYDVKM in the germline V gene. The CDR3 has 12 residues. The full variable domain, rest sourced from reference TRBV28 and TRBJ1-1, is DVKVTQSSRYLVKRTGEKVFLECVQDMDHENMFWYRQDPGLGLRLIYFSYDVKMKEKGDIPEGYSVSREKKERFSLILESASTNQTSMYLCASSLGATEAFFGQGTRLTVV.

The genes are TRBV25-1 and TRBJ2-2; D perhaps matches TRBD1 (6 bases). The CDR3 sequence is 14 residues long. V was cut by 5 bases and J by 5 bases, with 12 bases left in between. Germline V gene lookup returns CDR1 MGHDK and CDR2 SYGVNS. CDR3 DNA sequence: TGTGCCAGCAGTCCCGACAGGACTACCGGGGAGCTGTTTTTT. The encoded protein is CASSPDRTTGELFF.

This CDR3 is CASSSRDWNNEQFF. The CDR3 DNA reads TGTGCCAGCAGTAGCCGGGACTGGAACAATGAGCAGTTCTTC. V usage is TRBV6-5 and J usage is TRBJ2-1; maybe TRBD2 (6 bases). Germline V gene sequence: CDR1 MNHEY, CDR2 SVGAGI. There are 14 residues in the CDR3. V was clipped by 5 bases and J by 5 bases, with 13 bases between them.

V usage is TRBV19 and J usage is TRBJ1-5, with a weak D call TRBD1 (6 bases). Deletions cut 8 bases from V and 6 bases from J, with 17 bases between. The CDR3 has 14 residues. Germline V gene lookup returns CDR1 LNHDA and CDR2 SQIVND (reference sequence). The CDR3 loop reads CASGNTGSGQPQHF. Here the CDR3 DNA reads TGTGCCAGTGGCAATACAGGGTCAGGTCAGCCCCAGCATTTT.

The rearrangement uses TRBV4-3 and TRBJ1-4, with TRBD1 matching over 8 bases. The CDR3 is made up of 20 amino acids. CDR1 and CDR2 (germline): LGHNA, YSLEER. The trim removed 4 bases at V and 0 bases at J, leaving 16 bases unmatched. In nucleotides, the CDR3 is TGCGCCAGCAGCCCCCGCGGTCCAGGGGGCCTTCCTGCAACTAATGAAAAACTGTTTTTT. As protein: CASSPRGPGGLPATNEKLFF.

V is TRBV9 and J is TRBJ2-7; 11 bases are shared with TRBD2. The CDR3 contains 15 residues. The junction had 4 bases not matched to a gene; V was cut back by 2 bases and J by 3 bases. Germline lookup yields CDR1 SGDLS and CDR2 YYNGEE. CDR3 nucleotide sequence: TGTGCCAGCAGCGTTGAGACTAGCGGGAACTACGAGCAGTACTTC. Its protein is CASSVETSGNYEQYF.

The CDR3 DNA follows: TGTGCCAGCAGCCTCAGGGACATCCGAGGAACAGCTAATGAAAAACTGTTTTTT. Protein sequence: CASSLRDIRGTANEKLFF. The gene calls are TRBV9 and TRBJ1-4; possible D gene TRBD1, 6 bases. Trimming stripped 4 bases from V and 3 bases from J, with 22 bases between. Per the germline V gene, CDR1 is SGDLS and CDR2 is YYNGEE. The CDR3 is made up of 18 amino acids.

The chain is built from TRBV15 and TRBJ2-7, with 10 bases aligning to TRBD1. CDR3 length: 12 amino acids. The germline gives CDR1 LNHNV, CDR2 YYDKDF (reference sequence). Losses at the gene ends were 7 bases for V and 7 bases for J; bases not matched to a gene: 4. CDR3: CATTRDRGEQYF. The DNA of the CDR3 is TGTGCCACCACCCGGGACAGGGGAGAGCAGTACTTC.

This chain connects TRBV24-1 to TRBJ1-2; 7 positions match TRBD1. Trimming cost V 4 bases and J 13 bases; bases outside gene matches: 5. The CDR3 is 11 amino acids. CDR1 KGHDR and CDR2 SFDVKD come from the germline V gene. CDR3 DNA sequence: TGTGCCACCAGTGACAACAGGGGCAGCACCTTC. This encodes CATSDNRGSTF.

The chain uses TRBV27 and TRBJ2-2; 8 bases match TRBD1. The ends lost 6 bases at V and 2 bases at J; junction bases unmatched: 8. The length of the CDR3 is 16 residues. In germline, CDR1 is MNHEY, CDR2 SMNVEV (reference sequence). The CDR3 bases are TGTGCCAGCAGCAATAACAGGGGGATAAACACCGGGGAGCTGTTTTTT. Protein product: CASSNNRGINTGELFF.

The CDR3: CASSFQGLNTEAFF. The CDR3 bases are TGTGCCAGCAGTTTTCAGGGTCTGAACACTGAAGCTTTCTTT. V is TRBV27 and J is TRBJ1-1, with a tentative D call TRBD1 (5 bases). V gave up 3 bases and J gave up 0 bases, with 8 bases separating them. Germline V gene sequence: CDR1 MNHEY, CDR2 SMNVEV (reference sequence). This CDR3 has 14 amino acids.